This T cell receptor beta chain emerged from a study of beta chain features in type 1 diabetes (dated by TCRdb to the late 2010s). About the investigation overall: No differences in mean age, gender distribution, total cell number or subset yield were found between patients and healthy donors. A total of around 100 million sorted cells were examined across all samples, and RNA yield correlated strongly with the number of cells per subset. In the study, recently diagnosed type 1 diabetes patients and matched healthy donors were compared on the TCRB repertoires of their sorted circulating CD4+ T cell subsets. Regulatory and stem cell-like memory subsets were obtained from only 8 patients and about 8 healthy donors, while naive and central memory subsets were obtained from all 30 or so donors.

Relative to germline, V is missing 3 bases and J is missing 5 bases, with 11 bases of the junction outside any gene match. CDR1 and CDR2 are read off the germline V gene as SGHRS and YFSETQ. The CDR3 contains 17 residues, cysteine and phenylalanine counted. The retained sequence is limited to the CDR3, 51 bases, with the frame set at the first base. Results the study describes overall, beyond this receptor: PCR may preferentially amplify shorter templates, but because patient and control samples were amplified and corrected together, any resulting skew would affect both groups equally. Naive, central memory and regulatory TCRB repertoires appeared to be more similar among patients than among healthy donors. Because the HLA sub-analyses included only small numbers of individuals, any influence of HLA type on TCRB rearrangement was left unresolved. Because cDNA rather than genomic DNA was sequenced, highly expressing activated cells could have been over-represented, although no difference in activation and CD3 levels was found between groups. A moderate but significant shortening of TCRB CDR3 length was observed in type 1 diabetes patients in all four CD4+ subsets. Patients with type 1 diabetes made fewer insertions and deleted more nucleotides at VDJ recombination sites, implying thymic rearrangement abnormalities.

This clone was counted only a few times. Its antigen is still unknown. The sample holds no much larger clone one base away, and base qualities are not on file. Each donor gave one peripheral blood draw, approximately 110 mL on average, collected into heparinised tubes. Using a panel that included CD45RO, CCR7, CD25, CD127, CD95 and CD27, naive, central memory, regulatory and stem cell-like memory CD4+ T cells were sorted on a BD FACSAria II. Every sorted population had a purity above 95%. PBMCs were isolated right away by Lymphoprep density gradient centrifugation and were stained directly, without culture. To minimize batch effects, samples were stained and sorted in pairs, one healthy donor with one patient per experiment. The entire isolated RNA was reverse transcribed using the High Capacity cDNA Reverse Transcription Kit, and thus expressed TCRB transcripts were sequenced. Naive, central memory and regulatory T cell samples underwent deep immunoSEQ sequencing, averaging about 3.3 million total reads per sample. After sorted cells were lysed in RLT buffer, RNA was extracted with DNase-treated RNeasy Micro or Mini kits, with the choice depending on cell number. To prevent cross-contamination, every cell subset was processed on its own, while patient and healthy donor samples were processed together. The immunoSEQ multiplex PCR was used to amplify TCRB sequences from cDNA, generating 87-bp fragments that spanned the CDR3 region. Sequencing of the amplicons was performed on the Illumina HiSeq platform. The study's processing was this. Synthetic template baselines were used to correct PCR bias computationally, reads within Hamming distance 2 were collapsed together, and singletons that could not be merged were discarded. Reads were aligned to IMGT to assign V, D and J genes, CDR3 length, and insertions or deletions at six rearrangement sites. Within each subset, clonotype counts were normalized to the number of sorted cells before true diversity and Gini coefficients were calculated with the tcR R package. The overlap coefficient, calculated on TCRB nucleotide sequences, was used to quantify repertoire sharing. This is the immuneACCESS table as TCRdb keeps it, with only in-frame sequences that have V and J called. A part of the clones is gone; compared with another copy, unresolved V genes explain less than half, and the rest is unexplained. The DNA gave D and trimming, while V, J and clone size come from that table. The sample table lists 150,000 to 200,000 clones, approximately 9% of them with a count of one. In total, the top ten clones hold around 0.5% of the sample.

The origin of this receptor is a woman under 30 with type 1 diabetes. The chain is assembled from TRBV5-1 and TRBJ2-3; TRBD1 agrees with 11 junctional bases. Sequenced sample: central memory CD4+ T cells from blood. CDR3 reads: CASSYPRTGGAVDTQYF. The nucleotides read TGCGCCAGCAGCTATCCAAGGACAGGGGGCGCGGTAGATACGCAGTATTTT.